The entry below describes one TCR beta chain. Its target is not known. J gave up 5 bases and V 5 bases, and 10 bases lay outside the gene matches. This CDR3 is 15 amino acids long. The germline V gene encodes CDR1 SGHRS and CDR2 YFSETQ. Only in-frame clones appear in the TCRdb table, and some are missing; sequencing was by immunoSEQ multiplex PCR. The table includes about 150,000 clones, 92% detected once. The record originates from a study of graft-versus-host responses after intestinal transplantation. Study in general: Once they had received anti-thymocyte globulin induction, all recipients took tacrolimus and steroids for about 3 years.

This receptor was taken from a human donor who received an intestinal transplant. The chain couples TRBV5-1 to TRBJ2-5; 9 bases match TRBD2. Sequences were derived from unstimulated CD4+ T cells sorted from spleen or lymph node cells, sampled before intestinal transplant. CDR3 in amino acids: CASRTRLAEGETQYF. CDR3 DNA: TGCGCCAGCAGGACCCGACTAGCGGAAGGGGAGACCCAGTACTTC.